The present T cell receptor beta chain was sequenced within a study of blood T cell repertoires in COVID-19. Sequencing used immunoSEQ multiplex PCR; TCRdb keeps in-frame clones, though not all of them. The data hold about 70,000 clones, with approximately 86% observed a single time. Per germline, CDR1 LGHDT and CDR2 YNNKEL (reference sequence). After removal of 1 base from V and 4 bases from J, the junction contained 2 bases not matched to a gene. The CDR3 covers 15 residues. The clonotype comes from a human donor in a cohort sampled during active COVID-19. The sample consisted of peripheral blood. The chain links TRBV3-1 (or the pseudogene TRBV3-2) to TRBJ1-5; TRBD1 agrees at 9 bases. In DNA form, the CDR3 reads TGTGCCAGCAGCCAAGGGACAGGGGAGAATCAGCCCCAGCATTTT. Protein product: CASSQGTGENQPQHF.